This note documents a single T cell receptor beta chain sequence. Its antigen is not known. These data are taken from a study of cytomegalovirus exposure and HLA in healthy donors. General observations from the study: Researchers counted roughly 150 TCR beta chains as cytomegalovirus-associated. Within an earlier analysis, most TCR beta V segments proved productive either about 90% or about 30% of the time.

PCR amplification relied on 60 Vbeta primers (plus 13 Jbeta primers). Sequenced by immunoSEQ multiplex PCR; TCRdb stores in-frame clones only, minus some. This table holds around 100,000 clones, 65% to 85% found once. Looked up from germline, CDR1 is KGHSH and CDR2 is LQKENI. CDR3 size: 14 residues. The V and J ends lost 3 bases and 1 base respectively, with 9 bases between them. V and J are TRBV18 and TRBJ1-1; D uncertain. Sequencing used PBMCs. This receptor was identified in a man between 40 and 49 years old in good health and CMV-seropositive. The DNA for the CDR3 is TGTGCCAGCTCACCCGAGGCTGGGAACACTGAAGCTTTCTTT. This gives the protein CASSPEAGNTEAFF.